This entry describes one T cell receptor (beta chain). Its antigen is currently unknown. This specimen includes other DNA sequences encoding the same CDR3. This record belongs to a study of shared clonotypes between healthy human individuals. Study at large: Donor composition was a couple of women and a few men, aged 18 to 49.

Germline assignment: CDR1 KGHSH and CDR2 LQKENI. The CDR3 has 13 amino acids. Trimming shortened V by 2 bases and J by 6 bases, and 8 bases separated the two germline ends. Study outcomes and limitations: Memory subsets generally showed smaller estimated richness than naive subsets did. Among non-shared clonotypes, generation probabilities were lower than among those shared by all four donors.

Profiling relied on immunoSEQ multiplex PCR, and the TCRdb table lists in-frame clones only, not all of them. The data contain under 2,500,000 clones, roughly 95% of them singletons. Sequencing was carried out using naive CD4+ T cells sorted from blood. Subset described: CD45RA+ positively selected. This clonotype was sampled from a man in his late teens or twenties in good health. The chain links TRBV18 to TRBJ2-1; tentatively, D is TRBD2 (5 bases). CDR3 in amino acids: CASSPGLANEQFF. In DNA, the CDR3 is TGTGCCAGCTCACCAGGACTTGCCAATGAGCAGTTCTTC.